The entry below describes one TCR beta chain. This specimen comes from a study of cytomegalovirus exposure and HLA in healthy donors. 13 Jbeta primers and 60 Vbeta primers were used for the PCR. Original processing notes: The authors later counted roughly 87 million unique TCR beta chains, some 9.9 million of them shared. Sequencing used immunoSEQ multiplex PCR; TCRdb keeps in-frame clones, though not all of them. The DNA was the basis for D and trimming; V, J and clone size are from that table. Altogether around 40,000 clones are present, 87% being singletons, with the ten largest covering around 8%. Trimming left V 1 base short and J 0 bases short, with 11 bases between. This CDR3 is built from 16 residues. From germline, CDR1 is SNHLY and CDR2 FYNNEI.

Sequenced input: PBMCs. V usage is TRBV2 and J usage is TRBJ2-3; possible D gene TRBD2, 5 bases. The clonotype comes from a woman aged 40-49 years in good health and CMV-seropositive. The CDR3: CASSEVVRTSTDTQYF. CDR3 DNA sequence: TGTGCCAGCAGTGAAGTCGTTAGGACTAGCACAGATACGCAGTATTTT.